These T cell receptor beta chains were read from a single sample in a study of cytomegalovirus exposure and HLA in healthy donors. Clones were read by immunoSEQ multiplex PCR, and TCRdb kept only the in-frame ones, dropping some. The sample includes around 180,000 clones, roughly 84% of them seen just once. Sequencing was performed on PBMCs. Source of these receptors: a girl aged 2 to 9 in good health and CMV-seropositive. CDR3s include the opening cysteine and the closing phenylalanine or tryptophan. Fields, in order: CDR3 protein, CDR3 DNA, J gene, V gene, D gene, clone size. D genes are given only for firm matches. Clone size is shown for a subset of rows, as once, few, many or a class of expanded clone.

CASSRGAPPYNEQFF	TGTGCCAGCAGTCGGGGGGCACCTCCCTACAATGAGCAGTTCTTC	TRBJ2-1	TRBV5-6	NA	few
CASSPLVLAEETQYF	TGTGCCAGCAGCCCATTGGTACTAGCGGAAGAGACCCAGTACTTC	TRBJ2-5	TRBV5-8	TRBD2	NA
CASSERGSGYNEQFF	TGTGCCAGCAGTGAAAGGGGTAGCGGCTACAATGAGCAGTTCTTC	TRBJ2-1	TRBV2	NA	NA
CASSPSPGTGELFF	TGCGCCAGCAGCCCGAGCCCCGGCACCGGGGAGCTGTTTTTT	TRBJ2-2	TRBV5-1	NA	NA
CTWTGRDYEQYF	TGTACCTGGACAGGGAGGGACTACGAGCAGTACTTC	TRBJ2-7	TRBV28	NA	few
CASSTTGGNQPQHF	TGTGCCAGTAGCACCACAGGGGGGAATCAGCCCCAGCATTTT	TRBJ1-5	TRBV19	TRBD1	NA
CANSDSQNYGYTF	TGTGCCAATTCGGACAGCCAGAACTATGGCTACACCTTC	TRBJ1-2	TRBV10-3	NA	NA
CASSLASSAYEQYF	TGTGCCAGCAGCTTAGCTTCTTCGGCCTACGAGCAGTACTTC	TRBJ2-7	TRBV7-2	NA	NA
CASSLISDRVLKYF	TGTGCCAGCAGCTTAATTTCGGACAGGGTTCTAAAGTACTTC	TRBJ2-7	TRBV13	TRBD1	once
CASSRAESHGYTF	TGCGCCAGCAGCCGCGCGGAGAGCCATGGCTACACCTTC	TRBJ1-2	TRBV4-1	NA	NA
CASSRQGAYGYTF	TGTGCCAGTAGTCGTCAGGGGGCCTATGGCTACACCTTC	TRBJ1-2	TRBV19	TRBD1	NA
CASYRVADGYTF	TGTGCCAGCTACAGGGTTGCGGATGGCTACACCTTC	TRBJ1-2	TRBV2	NA	NA
CASGYSSGQDILTDTQYF	TGTGCTAGTGGTTACTCCTCGGGACAGGATATACTCACAGATACGCAGTATTTT	TRBJ2-3	TRBV12-5	TRBD1	NA
CASSQGRGQVNLQPQHF	TGCGCCAGCAGCCAAGGAAGGGGACAGGTTAATTTGCAGCCCCAGCATTTT	TRBJ1-5	TRBV4-1	TRBD1	NA
CASSSRDTLGNQPQHF	TGTGCCAGCAGTTCACGGGACACTCTGGGCAATCAGCCCCAGCATTTT	TRBJ1-5	TRBV28	NA	NA
CASSVALAGPTDTQYF	TGTGCCAGCAGCGTAGCCCTAGCGGGCCCCACAGATACGCAGTATTTT	TRBJ2-3	TRBV9	TRBD2	NA
CASSESRRPVEAFF	TGTGCCAGCAGTGAATCGAGGAGACCCGTTGAAGCTTTCTTT	TRBJ1-1	TRBV6-1	NA	few
CASTMGGPTYEQYF	TGCGCCAGCACTATGGGGGGTCCTACCTACGAGCAGTACTTC	TRBJ2-7	TRBV5-1	NA	NA
CASSSSPGVYEQYF	TGTGCCAGCAGCTCCTCTCCGGGGGTATACGAGCAGTACTTC	TRBJ2-7	TRBV4-2	NA	NA
CASSTSGSGGYTF	TGTGCCAGCAGCACTAGTGGGAGTGGGGGCTACACCTTC	TRBJ1-2	TRBV9	NA	NA
CASSSPGGAYEQYF	TGTGCCAGCAGTTCCCCGGGGGGGGCCTACGAGCAGTACTTC	TRBJ2-7	TRBV28	TRBD2	NA
CSGQGGDGYTF	TGCAGCGGACAGGGGGGAGATGGCTACACCTTC	TRBJ1-2	TRBV29-1	TRBD1	NA
CASSRQGADGYTF	TGTGCCAGCTCGCGTCAGGGGGCGGATGGCTACACCTTC	TRBJ1-2	TRBV18	TRBD1	NA
CASSLPGTSGRPDNEQFF	TGTGCCAGCAGCTTGCCAGGGACTAGCGGGAGGCCTGACAATGAGCAGTTCTTC	TRBJ2-1	TRBV7-8	TRBD2	NA
CASSRRLAGTYEQYF	TGTGCCAGCAGTCGACGACTAGCGGGGACCTACGAGCAGTACTTC	TRBJ2-7	TRBV6-1	TRBD2	NA
CASSLYGSTDTQYF	TGTGCCAGCAGCTTATACGGGAGCACAGATACGCAGTATTTT	TRBJ2-3	TRBV7-9	NA	NA
CASVKTGSRTEAFF	TGTGCCTCTGTAAAGACAGGGAGTCGCACTGAAGCTTTCTTT	TRBJ1-1	TRBV30	TRBD1	NA
CAWSGGTTYEQYF	TGTGCCTGGAGTGGCGGGACTACCTACGAGCAGTACTTC	TRBJ2-7	TRBV30	TRBD2	NA
CAWSVWTGQNIQYF	TGTGCCTGGAGTGTCTGGACAGGGCAAAACATTCAGTACTTC	TRBJ2-4	TRBV30	TRBD1	NA
CAWRSQSNEKLFF	TGTGCCTGGAGATCACAGAGTAATGAAAAACTGTTTTTT	TRBJ1-4	TRBV30	NA	NA
CASSPGLAEPYEQYF	TGTGCCAGCAGCCCCGGACTAGCGGAGCCCTACGAGCAGTACTTC	TRBJ2-7	TRBV9	TRBD2	NA
CASSLDHIAGNTIYF	TGCGCCAGCAGTTTGGACCACATAGCGGGAAACACCATATATTTT	TRBJ1-3	TRBV5-1	NA	NA
CASKRDRTHSYNEQFF	TGTGCCAGCAAACGGGATAGGACCCACTCCTACAATGAGCAGTTCTTC	TRBJ2-1	TRBV27	NA	NA
CSADNRYTLNTEAFF	TGCAGCGCCGACAACAGATATACCCTGAACACTGAAGCTTTCTTT	TRBJ1-1	TRBV29-1	NA	NA
CASSAQGTSGANVLTF	TGTGCCAGCAGTGCCCAGGGAACCTCTGGGGCCAACGTCCTGACTTTC	TRBJ2-6	TRBV25-1	NA	once